The T cell receptor (beta chain) described here comes from a study of shared clonotypes between healthy human individuals. Only in-frame clones appear in the TCRdb table, and some are missing; sequencing was by immunoSEQ multiplex PCR. Here the sample spans about 2 million clones, 85% to 95% being singletons. Concerning this clone itself: What it binds is unknown.

General observations from the study: In general, naive subsets displayed greater estimated richness than memory subsets did.

Looked up from germline, CDR1 is SGHTA and CDR2 is FQGNSA. J lost 0 bases, V lost 5 bases, and 8 bases had no gene match. This CDR3 is built from 19 residues. This chain uses TRBV7-2 with TRBJ2-1; 15 nucleotides agree with TRBD2. The sequence was collected from a man younger than 35 in good health. The sample consisted of naive CD4+ T cells sorted from blood. Regarding subset: CD45RA+ positively selected. DNA of the CDR3: TGTGCCAGCAGCCGAGGGACTAGCGGGAGGTTTAGCTCCTACAATGAGCAGTTCTTC. It translates to CASSRGTSGRFSSYNEQFF.